This T cell receptor (beta chain) derives from a study of OX40 agonist ivuxolimab in advanced cancers. A note on the overall study: Ivuxolimab, which targeted the costimulatory receptor OX40 (CD134), was an agonistic, fully human IgG2 monoclonal antibody. Intravenous ivuxolimab was administered to patients every 2 weeks at six dose levels: 0.01, 0.1, 0.3, 1.5, 3 and 10 mg/kg. Of the 50 or so patients in dose escalation, about 20 had hepatocellular carcinoma, some 15 had melanoma, 9 had renal cell carcinoma and 9 had head and neck cancer. The dose-escalation cohort was approximately 83% male with a mean age of about 60 years, ranging from about 23 to 85. Patients were allowed to have had prior anti-PD-1, anti-PD-L1 or anti-CTLA-4 therapy, and around two fifths of the dose-escalation patients had been treated with checkpoint inhibitors. Partial responses occurred in three dose-escalation patients, of whom one had hepatocellular carcinoma and two had cutaneous melanoma. The purpose of peripheral TCRbeta sequencing was to test whether ivuxolimab changed TCR sequence diversity and led to clonal T-cell expansion. The monotherapy dose-escalation portion (N ≈ 52 patients) of the phase I ivuxolimab trial is reported in the paper. Paper-wide results and their limitations: Low levels of normalized T-cell clonal expansion were also seen in some patients who did not respond. The antigen specificity of the peripheral T cells that underwent clonal expansion was not determined. At doses of 0.1 to 3.0 mg/kg, clonal expansion of both CD4+ and CD8+ T cells in blood was seen between baseline and week 6. Partial responders in the 0.1-3.0 mg/kg groups had among the lowest normalized peripheral clonal expansion, especially among CD8+ T cells. After ivuxolimab, expanded clones were on average more numerous among CD8+ T cells than among CD4+ T cells.

The CDR3 runs 15 residues from the cysteine to the phenylalanine. Only the CDR3 DNA stays, 45 bases, in frame from base 1. A distance of 14 bases separates the germline ends of V and J, which lose 4 bases and 2 bases respectively. CDR1 and CDR2 are drawn from the germline V gene (reference sequence): MNHEY, SMNVEV. Patients with autoimmune disease history or receiving systemic immunosuppression were excluded from the trial. Peripheral blood for TCR sequencing was collected from all dose cohorts at baseline, on cycle 4 day 1, and on cycle 7 day 1. Samples were obtained from an open-label, multicenter, first-in-human phase I dose-escalation trial of ivuxolimab. Adults with locally advanced or metastatic head and neck squamous cell, hepatocellular, melanoma or renal cell carcinoma were enrolled in the trial. Before TCR sequencing, CD4+ T cells and CD8+ T cells were sorted from peripheral blood as separate populations.

This clone was detected only a few times. Its antigen has not been determined. No per-base quality is available; no much larger clone lies one base away. Genomic DNA was isolated from the sorted cells so that the TCRbeta CDR3 region could be sequenced. The immunoSEQ Assay was used to sequence the TCRbeta CDR3 regions. In TCRdb, the immuneACCESS table is reduced to in-frame sequences with V and J assigned. These tables do not hold every clone; where another copy was compared, an unresolved V gene accounts for under half, and the others remain unexplained. Recorded for this sample are more than 6,500 clones; over 55% of them occurred a single time. Together, the top ten hold 48% of the sample.

Specimen: CD4+ or CD8+ T cells sorted from blood, collected in a trial of the OX40 agonist ivuxolimab. This receptor was obtained from an adult with an advanced solid tumor such as melanoma, head and neck, liver or kidney cancer. This chain joins TRBV27 to TRBJ1-1; the D gene is perhaps TRBD1, from 6 matching bases. The DNA reads TGTGCCAGCAGTTCTAAGGGGGTCCTCAACACTGAAGCTTTCTTT. Its protein reads: CASSSKGVLNTEAFF.